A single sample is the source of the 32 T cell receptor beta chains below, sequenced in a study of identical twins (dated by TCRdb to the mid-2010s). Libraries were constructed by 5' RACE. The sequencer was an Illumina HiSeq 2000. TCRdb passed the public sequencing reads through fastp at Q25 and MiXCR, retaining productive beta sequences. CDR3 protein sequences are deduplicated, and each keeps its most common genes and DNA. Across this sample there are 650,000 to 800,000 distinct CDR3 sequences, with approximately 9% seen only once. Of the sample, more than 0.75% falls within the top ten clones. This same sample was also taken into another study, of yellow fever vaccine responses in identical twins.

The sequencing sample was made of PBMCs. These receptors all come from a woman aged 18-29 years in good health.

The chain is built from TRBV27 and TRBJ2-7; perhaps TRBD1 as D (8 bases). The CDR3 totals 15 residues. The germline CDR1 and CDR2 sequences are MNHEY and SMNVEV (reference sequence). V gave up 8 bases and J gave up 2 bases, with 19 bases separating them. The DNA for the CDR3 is TGTGCCAGCTGGACAGGGAGGGAATTACCCTACGAGCAGTACTTC. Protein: CASWTGRELPYEQYF.

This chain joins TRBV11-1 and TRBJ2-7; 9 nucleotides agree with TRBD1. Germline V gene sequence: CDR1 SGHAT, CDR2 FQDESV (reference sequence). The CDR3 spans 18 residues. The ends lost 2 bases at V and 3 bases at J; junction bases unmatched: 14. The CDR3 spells CASSLWGQGPSLIYEQYF. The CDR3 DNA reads TGTGCCAGCAGCTTATGGGGACAGGGACCATCCTTGATCTACGAGCAGTACTTC.

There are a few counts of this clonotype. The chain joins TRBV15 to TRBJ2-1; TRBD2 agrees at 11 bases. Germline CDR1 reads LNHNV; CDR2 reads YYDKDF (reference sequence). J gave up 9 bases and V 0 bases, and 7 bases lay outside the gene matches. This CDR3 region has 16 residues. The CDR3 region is CATSRDLASGRFEQFF. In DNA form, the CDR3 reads TGTGCCACCAGCAGAGATTTGGCTAGCGGGAGGTTTGAGCAGTTCTTC.

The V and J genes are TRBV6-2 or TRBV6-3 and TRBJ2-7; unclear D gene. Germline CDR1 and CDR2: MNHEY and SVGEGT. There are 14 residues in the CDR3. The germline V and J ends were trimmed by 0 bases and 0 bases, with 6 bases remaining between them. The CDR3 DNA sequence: TGTGCCAGCAGTTACTCGGCCGCCTCCTACGAGCAGTACTTC. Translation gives CASSYSAASYEQYF.

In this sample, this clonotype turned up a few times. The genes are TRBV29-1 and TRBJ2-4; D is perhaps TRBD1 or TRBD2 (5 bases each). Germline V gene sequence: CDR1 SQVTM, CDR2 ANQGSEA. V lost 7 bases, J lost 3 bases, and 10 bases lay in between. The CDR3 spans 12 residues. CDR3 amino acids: CSARGDKNIQYF. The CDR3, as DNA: TGCAGCGCCCGAGGGGACAAAAACATTCAGTACTTC.

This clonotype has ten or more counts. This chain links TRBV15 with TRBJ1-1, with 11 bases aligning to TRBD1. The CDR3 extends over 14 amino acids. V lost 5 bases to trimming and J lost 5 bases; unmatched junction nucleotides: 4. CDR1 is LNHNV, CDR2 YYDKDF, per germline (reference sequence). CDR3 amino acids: CATSGQGAGTEAFF. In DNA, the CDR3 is TGTGCCACCAGCGGACAGGGGGCCGGGACTGAAGCTTTCTTT.

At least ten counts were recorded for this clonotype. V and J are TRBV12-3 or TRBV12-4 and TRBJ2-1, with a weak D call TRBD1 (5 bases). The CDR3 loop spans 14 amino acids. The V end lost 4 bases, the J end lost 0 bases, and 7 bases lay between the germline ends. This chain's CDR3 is CASSWGLSYNEQFF. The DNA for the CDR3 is TGTGCCAGCAGTTGGGGCCTCTCCTACAATGAGCAGTTCTTC.

The CDR3 reads CASSQAGSASGANVLTF. The DNA of the CDR3 is TGTGCCAGCAGCCAAGCGGGTTCGGCCTCTGGGGCCAACGTCCTGACTTTC. V and J are TRBV28 and TRBJ2-6, with D perhaps TRBD2 (6 bases). CDR3 length: 17 residues. CDR1 is MDHEN, CDR2 SYDVKM, per germline. V dropped 6 bases and J dropped 0 bases, with 15 bases sitting between them.

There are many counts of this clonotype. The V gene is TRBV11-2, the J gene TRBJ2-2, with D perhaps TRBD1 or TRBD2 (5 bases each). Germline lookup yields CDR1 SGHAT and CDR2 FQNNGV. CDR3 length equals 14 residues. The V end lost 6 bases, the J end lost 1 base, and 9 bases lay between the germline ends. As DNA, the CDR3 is TGTGCCAGCAGACTGAGGGGGAACACCGGGGAGCTGTTTTTT. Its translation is CASRLRGNTGELFF.

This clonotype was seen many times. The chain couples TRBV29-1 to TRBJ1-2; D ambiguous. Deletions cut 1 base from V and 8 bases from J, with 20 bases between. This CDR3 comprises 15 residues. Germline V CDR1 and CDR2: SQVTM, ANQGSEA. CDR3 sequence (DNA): TGCAGCGTTGAAGGGAAATACTCGGCTATGGGAGGCTACACCTTC. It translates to CSVEGKYSAMGGYTF.

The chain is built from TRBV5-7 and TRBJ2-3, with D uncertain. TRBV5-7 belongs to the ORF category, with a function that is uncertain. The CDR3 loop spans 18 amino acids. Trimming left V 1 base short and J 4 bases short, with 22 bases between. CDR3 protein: CASSLLVADHLGPDTQYF. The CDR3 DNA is TGTGCCAGCAGCTTGCTCGTTGCGGACCACCTGGGCCCAGATACGCAGTATTTT.

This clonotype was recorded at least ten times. CDR3 protein: CASSSKNIQYF. In DNA form, the CDR3 reads TGTGCCAGCAGTTCCAAAAACATTCAGTACTTC. The V call is TRBV12-3 or TRBV12-4, the J call TRBJ2-4; D gene uncertain. The CDR3 spans 11 residues. Trimming removed 4 bases from V and 2 bases from J, with 0 bases in between.

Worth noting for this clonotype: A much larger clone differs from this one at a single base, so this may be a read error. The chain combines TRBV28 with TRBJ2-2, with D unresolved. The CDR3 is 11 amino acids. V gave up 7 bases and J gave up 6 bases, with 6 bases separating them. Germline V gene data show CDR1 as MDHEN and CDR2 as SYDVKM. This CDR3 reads CASNRAGELFF. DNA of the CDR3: TGTGCCAGCAACCGGGCCGGGGAGCTGTTTTTT.

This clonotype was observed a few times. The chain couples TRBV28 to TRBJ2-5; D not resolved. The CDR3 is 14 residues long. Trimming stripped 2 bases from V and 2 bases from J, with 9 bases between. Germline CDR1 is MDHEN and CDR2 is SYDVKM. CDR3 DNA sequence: TGTGCCAGCAGTTTAAGAGCGCGACAAGAGACCCAGTACTTC. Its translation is CASSLRARQETQYF.

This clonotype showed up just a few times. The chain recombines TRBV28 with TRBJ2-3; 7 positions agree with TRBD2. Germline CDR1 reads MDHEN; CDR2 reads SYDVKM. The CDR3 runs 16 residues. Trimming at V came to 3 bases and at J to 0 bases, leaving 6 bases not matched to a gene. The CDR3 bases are TGTGCCAGCAGTTTGGGGCGGGGGATGAGCACAGATACGCAGTATTTT. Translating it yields CASSLGRGMSTDTQYF.

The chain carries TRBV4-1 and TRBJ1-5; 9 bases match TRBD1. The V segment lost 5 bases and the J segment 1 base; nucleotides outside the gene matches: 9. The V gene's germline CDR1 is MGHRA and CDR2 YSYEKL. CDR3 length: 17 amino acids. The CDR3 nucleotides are TGCGCCAGCAGCGCCTGGACAGGGGCGGTCAGCAATCAGCCCCAGCATTTT. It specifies CASSAWTGAVSNQPQHF.

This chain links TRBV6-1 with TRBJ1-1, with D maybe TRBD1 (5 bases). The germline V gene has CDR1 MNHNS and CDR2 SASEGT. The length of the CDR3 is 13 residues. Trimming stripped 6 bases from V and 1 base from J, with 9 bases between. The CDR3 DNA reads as TGTGCCAGCAGGAGGGACGGGAACACTGAAGCTTTCTTT. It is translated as CASRRDGNTEAFF.

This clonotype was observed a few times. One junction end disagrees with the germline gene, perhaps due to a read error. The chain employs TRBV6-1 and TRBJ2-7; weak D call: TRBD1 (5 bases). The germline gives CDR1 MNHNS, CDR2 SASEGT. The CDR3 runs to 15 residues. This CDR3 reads CASREGRQWDYEQYF. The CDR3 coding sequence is TGTGCCAGCAGGGAAGGTAGACAGTGGGACTACGAGCAGTACTTC.

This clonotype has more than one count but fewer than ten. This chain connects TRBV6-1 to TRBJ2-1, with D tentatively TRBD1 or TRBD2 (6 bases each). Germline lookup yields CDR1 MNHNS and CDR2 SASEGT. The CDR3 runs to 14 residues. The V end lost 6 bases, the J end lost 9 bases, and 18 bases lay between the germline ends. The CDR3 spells CASSPRGPQTEQFF. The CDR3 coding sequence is TGTGCCAGCAGCCCCCGGGGGCCCCAAACTGAGCAGTTCTTC.

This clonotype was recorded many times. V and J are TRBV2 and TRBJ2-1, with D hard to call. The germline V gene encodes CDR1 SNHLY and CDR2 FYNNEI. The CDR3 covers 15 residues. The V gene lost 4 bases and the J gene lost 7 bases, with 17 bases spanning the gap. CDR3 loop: CASSGMAAGGNEQFF. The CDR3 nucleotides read TGTGCCAGCAGTGGAATGGCAGCAGGTGGAAATGAGCAGTTCTTC.

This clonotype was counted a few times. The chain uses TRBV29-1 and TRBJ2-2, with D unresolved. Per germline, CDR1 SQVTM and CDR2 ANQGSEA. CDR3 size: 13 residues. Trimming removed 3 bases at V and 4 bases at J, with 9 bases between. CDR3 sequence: CSVEQAFTGELFF. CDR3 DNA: TGCAGCGTTGAGCAGGCTTTCACCGGGGAGCTGTTTTTT.

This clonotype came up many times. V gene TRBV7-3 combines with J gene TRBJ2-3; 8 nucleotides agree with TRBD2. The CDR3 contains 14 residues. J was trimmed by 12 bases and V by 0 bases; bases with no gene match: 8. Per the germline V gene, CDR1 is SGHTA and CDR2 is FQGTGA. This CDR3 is CASSLTGGASVQYF. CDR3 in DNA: TGTGCCAGCAGCTTAACCGGGGGGGCCTCAGTACAGTATTTT. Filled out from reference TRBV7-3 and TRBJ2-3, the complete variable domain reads GAGVSQTPSNKVTEKGKYVELRCDPISGHTALYWYRQSLGQGPEFLIYFQGTGAADDSGLPNDRFFAVRPEGSVSTLKIQRTERGDSAVYLCASSLTGGASVQYFGPGTRLTVL.

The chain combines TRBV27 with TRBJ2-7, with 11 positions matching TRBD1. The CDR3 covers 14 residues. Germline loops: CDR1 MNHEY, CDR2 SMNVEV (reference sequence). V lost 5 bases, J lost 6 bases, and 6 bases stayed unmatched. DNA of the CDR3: TGTGCCAGCAGTCCGGGACAGGGGGAAAGCGAGCAGTACTTC. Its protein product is CASSPGQGESEQYF.

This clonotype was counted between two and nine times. The DNA of the CDR3 is TGCAGTGCTAGCCGGACAGGCTACTCCTACGAGCAGTACTTC. This sequence encodes CSASRTGYSYEQYF. This chain joins TRBV20-1 and TRBJ2-7; 7 positions match TRBD1. Trimming removed 3 bases from V and 0 bases from J; junction bases left unmatched: 5. The CDR3 loop spans 14 amino acids. Germline V CDR1 and CDR2: DFQATT, SNEGSKA (reference sequence).

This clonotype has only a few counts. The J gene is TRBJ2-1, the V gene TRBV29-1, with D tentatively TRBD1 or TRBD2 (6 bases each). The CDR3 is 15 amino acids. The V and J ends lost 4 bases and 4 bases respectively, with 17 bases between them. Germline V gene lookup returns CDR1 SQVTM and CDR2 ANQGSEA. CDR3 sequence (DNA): TGCAGCGTTGTTGGGCTCCGGGGGCCATACAATGAGCAGTTCTTC. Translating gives CSVVGLRGPYNEQFF.

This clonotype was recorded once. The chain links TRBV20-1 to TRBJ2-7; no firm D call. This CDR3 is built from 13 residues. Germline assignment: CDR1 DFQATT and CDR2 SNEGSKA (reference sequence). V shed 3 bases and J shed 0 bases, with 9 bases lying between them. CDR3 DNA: TGCAGTGCTAGGGAACAGAACTCCTACGAGCAGTACTTC. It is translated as CSAREQNSYEQYF.

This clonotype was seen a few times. The CDR3 sequence: CASSLVPGLDQPQHF. CDR3 bases: TGTGCCAGCAGCTTAGTTCCAGGGCTTGATCAGCCCCAGCATTTT. The chain joins TRBV7-2 to TRBJ1-5; a possible D gene is TRBD1 (5 bases). The CDR3 is 15 residues long. Germline loops: CDR1 SGHTA, CDR2 FQGNSA. Trimming took off 1 base at V and 5 bases at J, with 12 bases between the two ends.

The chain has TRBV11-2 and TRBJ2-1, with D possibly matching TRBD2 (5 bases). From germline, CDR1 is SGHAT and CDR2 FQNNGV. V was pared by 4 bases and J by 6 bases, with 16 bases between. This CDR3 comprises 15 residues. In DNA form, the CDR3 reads TGTGCCAGCAGCTCAATTCGGGAAATAAGCAATGAGCAGTTCTTC. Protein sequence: CASSSIREISNEQFF.

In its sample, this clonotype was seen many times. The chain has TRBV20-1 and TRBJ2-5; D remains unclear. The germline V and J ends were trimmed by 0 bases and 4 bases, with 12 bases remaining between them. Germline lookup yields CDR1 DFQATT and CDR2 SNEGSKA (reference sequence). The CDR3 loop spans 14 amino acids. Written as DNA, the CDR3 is TGCAGTGCTAGAGATGGGAAGGCCCCAGAGACCCAGTACTTC. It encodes CSARDGKAPETQYF.

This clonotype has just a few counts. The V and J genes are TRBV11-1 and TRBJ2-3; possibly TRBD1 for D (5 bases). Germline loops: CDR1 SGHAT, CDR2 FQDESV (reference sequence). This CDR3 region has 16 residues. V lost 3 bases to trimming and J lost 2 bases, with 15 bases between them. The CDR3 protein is CASSLIDSPITDTQYF. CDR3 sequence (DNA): TGTGCCAGCAGCTTGATCGACAGTCCCATCACAGATACGCAGTATTTT.

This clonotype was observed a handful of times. The CDR3 coding sequence is TGTGCCAGCAGCCCGGGTGCTCAGGGGGCGAGGAATGAGCAGTTCTTC. This gives the protein CASSPGAQGARNEQFF. The chain couples TRBV5-4 to TRBJ2-1; TRBD1 agrees at 8 bases. Losses at the gene ends were 4 bases for V and 7 bases for J; bases not matched to a gene: 13. CDR3 length: 16 residues. Looked up from germline, CDR1 is SGHNT and CDR2 is YYREEE (reference sequence). The full variable domain, rest sourced from reference TRBV5-4 and TRBJ2-1, is ETGVTQSPTHLIKTRGQQVTLRCSSQSGHNTVSWYQQALGQGPQFIFQYYREEENGRGNFPPRFSGLQFPNYSSELNVNALELDDSALYLCASSPGAQGARNEQFFGPGTRLTVL.

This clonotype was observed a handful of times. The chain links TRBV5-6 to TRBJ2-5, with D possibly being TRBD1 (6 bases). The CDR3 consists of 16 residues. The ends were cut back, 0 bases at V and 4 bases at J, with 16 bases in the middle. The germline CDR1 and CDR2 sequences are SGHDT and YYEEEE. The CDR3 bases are TGTGCCAGCAGCTTGGGGGGACACCCCCGCCGAGAGACCCAGTACTTC. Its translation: CASSLGGHPRRETQYF.